This T cell receptor beta chain was recovered during a study of cytomegalovirus exposure and HLA in healthy donors. Findings and caveats of the study: The authors assumed roughly uniform sequencing depth across donors for presence/absence analyses. In a later analysis, CMV-associated beta chains were mostly HLA-associated, it appeared. When analyzed later, the rates of TCR association showed variation by HLA locus, with DRB1 the most and HLA-C the fewest.

As to this clone: The antigen is undetermined.

Sampled while nominally healthy, donors likely had unrecorded immune exposures. PCR employed 60 Vbeta and 13 Jbeta primers. TCRdb's copy holds only in-frame clones and misses some; the assay was immunoSEQ multiplex PCR. The sample yields over 100,000 clones, 50% to 65% seen once. Sequencing was done on a sample of PBMCs. This TCR was sampled from a middle-aged man in good health and CMV-seropositive.

CDR3: CASSMGLAGGTSSYNEQFF. CDR3 nucleotides: TGTGCCAGCAGCATGGGACTAGCGGGGGGAACCAGCTCCTACAATGAGCAGTTCTTC. The chain combines TRBV7-9 with TRBJ2-1, with 15 bases identical to TRBD2. The germline gives CDR1 SEHNR, CDR2 FQNEAQ (reference sequence). This CDR3 comprises 19 residues. With 5 bases clipped from V and 0 bases from J, the junction kept 8 bases outside the gene matches.